The next 17 T cell receptor beta chains were all read from a single sample in a study of blood T cell repertoires in COVID-19. TCRdb's table, derived via immunoSEQ multiplex PCR, lists solely in-frame clones and lacks some. The sample contains around 31,000 clones, just over 90% of which appear only once. Sequenced material: peripheral blood. The receptor set was obtained from a man aged 55 to 69 with acute or convalescent COVID-19.

This chain links TRBV5-6 with TRBJ1-1; possibly TRBD1 for D (6 bases). In germline, CDR1 is SGHDT, CDR2 YYEEEE. The CDR3 sequence is 15 residues long. V was pared by 2 bases and J by 4 bases, with 15 bases between. In DNA, the CDR3 is TGTGCCAGCAGCTTTTTAGGGGGTGCCAGCACTGAAGCTTTCTTT. This codes for CASSFLGGASTEAFF.

The chain is built from TRBV4-2 and TRBJ1-6, with no clear D. Germline CDR1 and CDR2: LGHNA and YNFKEQ. With 1 base removed from V and 5 bases from J, the gap between germline ends came to 12 bases. The CDR3 runs 16 residues. CDR3: CASSQVGGINNSPLHF. The CDR3 DNA follows: TGTGCCAGCAGCCAAGTAGGCGGAATCAATAATTCACCCCTCCACTTT.

The gene calls are TRBV19 and TRBJ1-1, with D possibly being TRBD1 (6 bases). There are 13 residues in the CDR3. V was clipped by 6 bases and J by 2 bases, with 10 bases between them. Looked up from germline, CDR1 is LNHDA and CDR2 is SQIVND (reference sequence). CDR3 loop: CASRGQLNTEAFF. Here the CDR3 DNA reads TGTGCCAGTAGAGGACAGCTAAACACTGAAGCTTTCTTT.

The chain uses TRBV27 and TRBJ2-1, with D possibly TRBD2 on 6 matching bases. The length of the CDR3 is 16 residues. CDR1 and CDR2 (germline): MNHEY, SMNVEV (reference sequence). V was clipped by 5 bases and J by 0 bases, with 14 bases between them. CDR3 DNA sequence: TGTGCCAGCAGTCCATATAGCGGAAGCTCCTACAATGAGCAGTTCTTC. Its translation is CASSPYSGSSYNEQFF.

The V and J genes are TRBV7-2 and TRBJ2-1, with 10 bases aligning to TRBD2. CDR1 SGHTA and CDR2 FQGNSA come from the germline V gene. The V and J ends lost 5 bases and 8 bases, in that order; junction bases with no gene match: 12. CDR3 length: 16 residues. CDR3 bases: TGTGCCAGCAGCCATCTAGCGGGAGAAGGGTGGGATGAGCAGTTCTTC. It yields the protein CASSHLAGEGWDEQFF.

The chain couples TRBV9 to TRBJ2-7, with TRBD2 matching 11 bases. V was clipped by 3 bases and J by 7 bases; unmatched bases: 12. The CDR3 totals 16 residues. The germline V gene has CDR1 SGDLS and CDR2 YYNGEE. The CDR3 DNA is TGTGCCAGCAGCGCCCGACGACTAGCGGGATTTCAGGAGCAGTACTTC. Translation: CASSARRLAGFQEQYF.

The chain carries TRBV6-5 and TRBJ2-7, with D tentatively TRBD1 (7 bases). The CDR3 sequence is 16 residues long. V lost 0 bases to trimming and J lost 4 bases, with 16 bases between them. CDR1 and CDR2 from the germline V gene are MNHEY and SVGAGI. The CDR3 loop is CASSYSAGQRFYEQYF. The DNA of the CDR3 is TGTGCCAGCAGTTACTCGGCGGGACAGAGATTTTACGAGCAGTACTTC.

CDR3 sequence reads: CASSLWGRGPEKLFF. The CDR3 DNA is TGTGCCAGCAGCCTTTGGGGCAGGGGCCCTGAAAAACTGTTTTTT. The chain recombines TRBV7-9 with TRBJ1-4, with D maybe TRBD1 (6 bases). Germline V gene data show CDR1 as SEHNR and CDR2 as FQNEAQ (reference sequence). The V end was cut by 5 bases, the J end by 7 bases, with 17 bases between. The CDR3 extends over 15 amino acids.

This chain uses TRBV7-2 with TRBJ1-2, with D tentatively TRBD1 (6 bases). The germline V gene has CDR1 SGHTA and CDR2 FQGNSA. Trimming cost V 1 base and J 7 bases, with 7 bases left between them. The CDR3 is made up of 12 amino acids. In DNA, the CDR3 is TGTGCCAGCAGCTTAGACAGGGTTGGCTACACCTTC. This codes for CASSLDRVGYTF.

This chain links TRBV7-9 with TRBJ1-5; D is unresolved. V was clipped by 4 bases and J by 4 bases, with 5 bases between them. This CDR3 has 12 residues. The germline V gene encodes CDR1 SEHNR and CDR2 FQNEAQ (reference sequence). The CDR3 sequence: CASSSQNQPQHF. CDR3 DNA: TGTGCCAGCAGCTCCCAAAATCAGCCCCAGCATTTT.

V is TRBV18 and J is TRBJ1-6, with TRBD1 identical over 9 bases. J gave up 9 bases and V 3 bases, and 3 bases lay outside the gene matches. Germline V gene lookup returns CDR1 KGHSH and CDR2 LQKENI. The CDR3 covers 14 residues. The CDR3 region has the DNA TGTGCCAGCTCACCGGGACAGGGAGGTTCACCCCTCCACTTT. Translated, it gives CASSPGQGGSPLHF.

The chain combines TRBV6-5 with TRBJ1-1; no definite D call. Trimming took 3 bases from V and 3 from J, leaving 11 bases between them. The CDR3 is made up of 14 amino acids. Germline assignment: CDR1 MNHEY and CDR2 SVGAGI. The chain's CDR3 is CASSYLQAHTEAFF. The CDR3 nucleotides read TGTGCCAGCAGTTATCTCCAGGCCCACACTGAAGCTTTCTTT.

The V and J genes are TRBV6-1 and TRBJ2-1, with 9 bases matching TRBD2. Trimming cost V 4 bases and J 6 bases; bases outside gene matches: 10. CDR1 and CDR2 (germline): MNHNS, SASEGT. This CDR3 spans 16 amino acids. CDR3 nucleotide sequence: TGTGCCAGCAGTGGCCTGGCGGGAGGGGGAGGCAATGAGCAGTTCTTC. Protein product: CASSGLAGGGGNEQFF.

The CDR3 protein is CASSELSSGSAYEQYF. In nucleotides, the CDR3 is TGCGCCAGCAGTGAGCTCTCTAGCGGGAGTGCCTACGAGCAGTACTTC. The V gene is TRBV10-2, the J gene TRBJ2-7, with 10 bases that match TRBD2. The J segment lost 2 bases and the V segment lost 2 bases, leaving 6 bases of the junction unmatched. Per the germline V gene, CDR1 is WSHSY and CDR2 is SAAADI. This CDR3 region has 16 residues.

The V and J genes are TRBV7-2 and TRBJ1-1, with 10 positions matching TRBD1. The V gene end was trimmed by 1 base and the J gene end by 2 bases; junction bases not matched to a gene: 1. The CDR3 contains 15 residues. Germline-derived CDR1 and CDR2 are SGHTA and FQGNSA. The CDR3 bases are TGTGCCAGCAGCTTAGTGACAGGGGGCAACACTGAAGCTTTCTTT. Translated: CASSLVTGGNTEAFF.

V usage is TRBV29-1 and J usage is TRBJ2-1, with TRBD1 matching 9 bases. Germline V gene sequence: CDR1 SQVTM, CDR2 ANQGSEA. The CDR3 totals 13 residues. Germline trimming cut 4 bases from V and 4 bases from J; bases unmatched to any gene: 2. In DNA form, the CDR3 reads TGCAGCGTTGGGGACAGGGTATACAATGAGCAGTTCTTC. This codes for CSVGDRVYNEQFF.

This sequence joins TRBV3-1 (or the pseudogene TRBV3-2) and TRBJ1-2; 11 nucleotides match TRBD1. The CDR3 has 15 residues. Per the germline V gene, CDR1 is LGHDT and CDR2 is YNNKEL (reference sequence). The V segment lost 0 bases and the J segment 4 bases; nucleotides outside the gene matches: 1. DNA of the CDR3: TGTGCCAGCAGCCAAGAGGGACAGGGGGTCTATGGCTACACCTTC. The encoded protein is CASSQEGQGVYGYTF.